Reported below is one TCR beta chain. The study drew participants aged about 18 to 89 years from about two dozen US areas. Germline CDR1 SGHAT, CDR2 FQNNGV. V was clipped by 2 bases and J by 1 base, with 15 bases between them. The CDR3 covers 18 residues. In the source study's methods: Cell counts per sample came from amplifying reference gene primers. Generated by immunoSEQ multiplex PCR, the TCRdb table keeps only in-frame clones and is missing some. V, J and clone size reflect that table, while D and trimming were determined from the DNA. The repertoire holds around 200,000 clones, with 70% to 90% as singletons. This specimen comes from a study of blood T cell repertoires in COVID-19. Overall study: Samples taken during acute and convalescent COVID-19 were collected in the United States, Italy and Spain.

The receptor was derived from a middle-aged woman with acute COVID-19. The chain links TRBV11-2 to TRBJ1-6, with D perhaps matching TRBD1 (5 bases). Source material: PBMCs or T cells enriched from blood (not recorded which). This CDR3 reads CASSLSGGEGSYNSPLHF. The CDR3 coding sequence is TGTGCCAGCAGCTTATCGGGAGGGGAGGGTTCCTATAATTCACCCCTCCACTTT.